Presented here are 28 T cell receptor beta chains from one specimen sequenced in a study of blood T cell repertoires in COVID-19. Repertoires were generated with immunoSEQ multiplex PCR, while TCRdb's copy carries only in-frame clones and drops some. The profile covers 200,000 to 250,000 clones, with 75% to 90% appearing a single time and about 4.5% taken by the ten largest. Sequences were obtained from PBMCs or T cells enriched from blood (not recorded which). Receptors were obtained from a woman between 25 and 40 years old who had been exposed to COVID-19.

The V gene is TRBV19, the J gene TRBJ2-4, with 9 bases matching TRBD2. The germline V gene has CDR1 LNHDA and CDR2 SQIVND (reference sequence). V lost 8 bases and J lost 0; bases outside the gene matches: 5. The CDR3 is 15 amino acids. The chain's CDR3 is CASQSGGLAKNIQYF. The CDR3, as DNA: TGTGCCAGTCAGAGCGGGGGGTTAGCCAAAAACATTCAGTACTTC.

This clone was recorded once. V usage is TRBV4-1 and J usage is TRBJ1-5; D may be TRBD1 (5 bases). Germline V CDR1 and CDR2: MGHRA, YSYEKL. V was shortened by 0 bases and J by 5 bases, with 11 bases between the two germline ends. The CDR3 runs to 15 residues. CDR3 protein: CASSQETGVYQPQHF. The CDR3 nucleotides are TGCGCCAGCAGCCAAGAAACAGGCGTCTATCAGCCCCAGCATTTT.

The V gene is TRBV7-9, the J gene TRBJ1-1, with a tentative D call TRBD1 (5 bases). There are 14 residues in the CDR3. Germline CDR1 is SEHNR and CDR2 is FQNEAQ (reference sequence). Trimming pared 1 base from V and 6 bases from J, leaving 12 bases between. CDR3 coding DNA: TGTGCCAGCAGCTTAGAGGGGCGCATCGCTGAAGCTTTCTTT. Its protein is CASSLEGRIAEAFF.

This chain joins TRBV7-9 and TRBJ2-7, with 8 bases lining up with TRBD1. The J segment lost 6 bases and the V segment lost 5 bases, leaving 9 bases of the junction unmatched. The CDR3 is made up of 14 amino acids. The germline gives CDR1 SEHNR, CDR2 FQNEAQ (reference sequence). The CDR3 reads CASSISRGLGEQYF. The CDR3 nucleotides are TGTGCCAGCAGCATATCCAGGGGGCTGGGCGAGCAGTACTTC.

This clone was seen a handful of times. The genes are TRBV7-2 and TRBJ1-2; TRBD1 might be the D (5 bases). This CDR3 has 15 residues. Between the trimmed V and J ends, which lost 1 base and 6 bases, there was a span of 15 bases. Looked up from germline, CDR1 is SGHTA and CDR2 is FQGNSA. Here the CDR3 DNA reads TGTGCCAGCAGCTTAGGCGCGACAGACGTCAATGGCTACACCTTC. Its translation is CASSLGATDVNGYTF.

This chain links TRBV7-8 with TRBJ2-7, with 8 bases lining up with TRBD2. Germline CDR1 reads SGHVS; CDR2 reads FQNEAQ. The junction had 6 bases not matched to a gene; V was cut back by 5 bases and J by 0 bases. The CDR3 extends over 15 amino acids. The CDR3 protein is CASSPPAGGSYEQYF. CDR3 coding DNA: TGTGCCAGCAGCCCTCCGGCGGGGGGCTCCTACGAGCAGTACTTC.

The chain employs TRBV29-1 and TRBJ1-2; D is possibly TRBD1 (5 bases). The CDR3 is 14 amino acids. Trimming left V 1 base short and J 8 bases short, with 17 bases between. CDR1 is SQVTM and CDR2 is ANQGSEA in the germline V gene. As DNA, the CDR3 is TGCAGCGTTGAAGGCGGGGCAGCTCTTTCCGGCTACACCTTC. It yields the protein CSVEGGAALSGYTF.

J is TRBJ1-3 and V is TRBV19; 7 nucleotides match TRBD1. This CDR3 is 14 amino acids long. Germline V gene sequence: CDR1 LNHDA, CDR2 SQIVND (reference sequence). Trimming removed 6 bases from V and 4 bases from J; junction bases left unmatched: 6. The CDR3 loop is CASSPRGVGNTIYF. The CDR3 nucleotides read TGTGCCAGTAGCCCCAGGGGGGTCGGAAACACCATATATTTT.

This clone is a singleton in its sample. The CDR3: CASSFQGSTEAFF. As DNA, the CDR3 is TGTGCCAGCAGCTTTCAGGGATCCACTGAAGCTTTCTTT. This sequence joins TRBV7-9 and TRBJ1-1, with D perhaps TRBD1 (5 bases). Germline CDR1 is SEHNR and CDR2 is FQNEAQ (reference sequence). This CDR3 contains 13 residues. V lost 3 bases and J 4 bases, leaving 9 bases between the germline ends.

CDR3 amino acids: CASSFQFTDTQYF. In DNA form, the CDR3 reads TGTGCCAGCAGTTTCCAGTTCACAGATACGCAGTATTTT. V gene TRBV12-3 or TRBV12-4 combines with J gene TRBJ2-3; D is uncertain. The CDR3 loop spans 13 amino acids. V lost 3 bases and J 2 bases, leaving 6 bases between the germline ends.

This chain uses TRBV9 with TRBJ2-7; 10 positions match TRBD2. The CDR3 extends over 13 amino acids. With V trimmed by 3 bases and J by 7 bases, 4 bases remained unmatched. Germline loops: CDR1 SGDLS, CDR2 YYNGEE. The CDR3 spells CASSDGTSEEQYF. In nucleotides, the CDR3 is TGTGCCAGCAGCGACGGGACTAGCGAGGAGCAGTACTTC. The full variable domain, completed using reference TRBV9 and TRBJ2-7, is DSGVTQTPKHLITATGQRVTLRCSPRSGDLSVYWYQQSLDQGLQFLIQYYNGEERAKGNILERFSAQQFPDLHSELNLSSLELGDSALYFCASSDGTSEEQYFGPGTRLTVT.

The chain employs TRBV6-5 and TRBJ1-1; D ambiguous. Germline loops: CDR1 MNHEY, CDR2 SVGAGI. The CDR3 spans 16 residues. The V gene lost 0 bases and the J gene lost 0 bases, with 11 bases spanning the gap. The CDR3 spells CASSYSIREVNTEAFF. The CDR3 DNA reads TGTGCCAGCAGTTACTCGATAAGGGAGGTGAACACTGAAGCTTTCTTT.

Concerning this clone: The identical CDR3 is also encoded by other nucleotide sequences in the sample. The chain links TRBV20-1 to TRBJ1-2; tentative D call: TRBD1 (5 bases). CDR1 and CDR2 (germline): DFQATT, SNEGSKA (reference sequence). The CDR3 runs to 11 residues. V lost 3 bases and J 4 bases, leaving 6 bases between the germline ends. In nucleotides, the CDR3 is TGCAGTGCTAGCCAGGGCTATGGCTACACCTTC. Encoded protein: CSASQGYGYTF.

As DNA, the CDR3 is TGTGCCAGCAGCTTTTTGCGACAGTCGAACACTGAAGCTTTCTTT. Amino acids: CASSFLRQSNTEAFF. J is TRBJ1-1 and V is TRBV7-9; tentatively, D is TRBD1 (5 bases). V gave up 3 bases and J gave up 1 base, with 12 bases separating them. The CDR3 has 15 residues. Germline V CDR1 and CDR2: SEHNR, FQNEAQ (reference sequence).

V gene TRBV5-1 combines with J gene TRBJ2-3; TRBD1 is a possible D gene (5 bases). There are 14 residues in the CDR3. Germline CDR1 and CDR2: SGHRS and YFSETQ. V was pared by 0 bases and J by 2 bases, with 7 bases between. The CDR3: CASSLEQDTDTQYF. The CDR3 bases are TGCGCCAGCAGCTTGGAACAGGACACAGATACGCAGTATTTT.

The count of this clone is one. The CDR3 is CASSLASGGRAGDNEQFF. CDR3 DNA sequence: TGCGCCAGCAGCTTGGCTAGCGGGGGGAGGGCCGGGGACAATGAGCAGTTCTTC. This chain links TRBV5-1 with TRBJ2-1, with 11 bases matching TRBD2. Germline CDR1 SGHRS, CDR2 YFSETQ. CDR3 length: 18 amino acids. Trimming at V came to 0 bases and at J to 5 bases, leaving 10 bases not matched to a gene.

The chain has TRBV5-4 and TRBJ2-1; 8 positions agree with TRBD2. The J segment lost 3 bases and the V segment lost 1 base, leaving 0 bases of the junction unmatched. Germline CDR1 reads SGHNT; CDR2 reads YYREEE (reference sequence). The CDR3 covers 14 residues. The CDR3 region is CASSLSGGYNEQFF. In nucleotides, the CDR3 is TGTGCCAGCAGCTTGAGCGGGGGCTACAATGAGCAGTTCTTC.

V gene TRBV21-1 combines with J gene TRBJ2-4; TRBD1 reflects the table's D call only, with no check against the DNA. TRBV21-1 has pseudogene status. The CDR3 is made up of 17 amino acids. The CDR3 sequence is CASSPRGDRAFKNIQYF. DNA for the CDR3: TGTGCCAGCAGTCCTAGAGGGGACAGGGCTTTCAAAAACATTCAGTACTTC.

This clone was counted a few times. The genes are TRBV9 and TRBJ2-2, with a tentative D call TRBD1 (6 bases). Germline V gene sequence: CDR1 SGDLS, CDR2 YYNGEE. Trimming removed 3 bases from V and 3 bases from J, with 9 bases in between. The CDR3 covers 14 residues. CDR3 loop: CASSAGTYTGELFF. Here the CDR3 DNA reads TGTGCCAGCAGCGCCGGGACATACACCGGGGAGCTGTTTTTT.

This clone was seen once. This rearrangement joins TRBV20-1 to TRBJ2-7, with a tentative D call TRBD2 (5 bases). Germline V gene data show CDR1 as DFQATT and CDR2 as SNEGSKA (reference sequence). This CDR3 region has 16 residues. V was pared by 3 bases and J by 0 bases, with 18 bases between. CDR3 bases: TGCAGTGCTAGTGGTGCGGGCGGACCAAGCTCCTACGAGCAGTACTTC. It encodes CSASGAGGPSSYEQYF.

The rearrangement uses TRBV6-1 and TRBJ1-2; 9 nucleotides match TRBD1. From germline, CDR1 is MNHNS and CDR2 SASEGT. V dropped 0 bases and J dropped 7; count of bases not matched to a gene: 6. CDR3 length equals 15 residues. The CDR3 protein is CASSEAHRGRFGYTF. In DNA form, the CDR3 reads TGTGCCAGCAGTGAAGCGCACAGGGGGCGCTTTGGCTACACCTTC.

This rearrangement joins TRBV2 to TRBJ2-1, with 8 positions matching TRBD2. V gave up 11 bases and J gave up 7 bases; unmatched junction bases: 13. The CDR3 spans 14 residues. CDR1 is SNHLY and CDR2 is FYNNEI in the germline V gene. The CDR3 loop is CASHSGAARNEQFF. CDR3 sequence (DNA): TGTGCCTCCCATAGCGGGGCCGCAAGGAATGAGCAGTTCTTC.

This clone was recorded once. A junction boundary mismatches the germline segment, possibly from a read error. The chain recombines TRBV11-2 with TRBJ2-7; a possible D gene is TRBD1 (6 bases). CDR1 SGHAT and CDR2 FQNNGV come from the germline V gene. CDR3 length: 14 residues. The CDR3 nucleotides read TGTGCCAGCAGTAAACAGGGAAAAGGGTACGGGCAGTACTTC. This gives the protein CASSKQGKGYGQYF.

The chain uses TRBV5-1 and TRBJ2-5; 12 nucleotides align to TRBD1. Germline V gene sequence: CDR1 SGHRS, CDR2 YFSETQ. After removal of 7 bases from V and 5 bases from J, the junction contained 6 bases not matched to a gene. CDR3 length: 14 amino acids. The CDR3 DNA reads TGCGCCAGCGCACCGGGACAGGGGGCCGAGACCCAGTACTTC. The encoded protein is CASAPGQGAETQYF.

In this sample, this clone turned up many times. This chain links TRBV7-6 with TRBJ2-1, with a tentative D call TRBD1 (6 bases). This CDR3 has 16 residues. Germline assignment: CDR1 SGHVS and CDR2 FNYEAQ. V was clipped by 3 bases and J by 0 bases, with 12 bases between them. CDR3 nucleotides: TGTGCCAGCAGCTTGCAAACAGGGAGCTCCTACAATGAGCAGTTCTTC. Protein: CASSLQTGSSYNEQFF.

V and J are TRBV21-1 and TRBJ1-5; whether TRBD1, the table's D call, matches the DNA was not checked. TRBV21-1 represents a pseudogene. The CDR3 is 14 amino acids. For the CDR3, the DNA is TGTGCCAGCAGCCTCGTATCAGGCAATCAGCCCCAGCATTTT. Amino acid sequence: CASSLVSGNQPQHF.

The V call is TRBV7-8, the J call TRBJ2-7, with 10 nucleotides matching TRBD1. Germline CDR1 SGHVS, CDR2 FQNEAQ. The CDR3 runs to 15 residues. Trimming removed 5 bases from V and 1 base from J; junction bases left unmatched: 5. The CDR3, as DNA: TGTGCCAGCAGCCCCCGGACAGGGGGGTCCTACGAGCAGTACTTC. It is translated as CASSPRTGGSYEQYF.

This rearrangement joins TRBV2 to TRBJ2-2, with D uncertain. V was shortened by 3 bases and J by 0 bases, with 11 bases between the two germline ends. CDR1 and CDR2 (germline): SNHLY, FYNNEI. This CDR3 region has 16 residues. CDR3 residues: CASSEMGHPNTGELFF. For the CDR3, the DNA is TGTGCCAGCAGTGAGATGGGCCACCCGAACACCGGGGAGCTGTTTTTT.